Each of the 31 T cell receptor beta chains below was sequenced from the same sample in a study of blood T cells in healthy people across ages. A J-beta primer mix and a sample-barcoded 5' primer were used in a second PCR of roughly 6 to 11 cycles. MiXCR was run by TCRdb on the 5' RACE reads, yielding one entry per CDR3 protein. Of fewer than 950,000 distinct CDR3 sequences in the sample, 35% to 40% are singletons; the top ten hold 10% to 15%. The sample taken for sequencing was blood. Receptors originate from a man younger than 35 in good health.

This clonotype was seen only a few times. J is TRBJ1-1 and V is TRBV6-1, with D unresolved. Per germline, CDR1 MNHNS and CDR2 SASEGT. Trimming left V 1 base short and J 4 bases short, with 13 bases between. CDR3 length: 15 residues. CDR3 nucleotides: TGTGCCAGCAGTGAAGTAAGAACGGGTGGCACTGAAGCTTTCTTT. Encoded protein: CASSEVRTGGTEAFF.

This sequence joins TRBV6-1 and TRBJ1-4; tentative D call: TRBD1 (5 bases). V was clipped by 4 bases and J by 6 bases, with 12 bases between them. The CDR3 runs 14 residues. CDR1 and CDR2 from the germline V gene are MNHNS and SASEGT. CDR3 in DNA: TGTGCCAGCAGTGCGTTGGGGACGGATGAAAAACTGTTTTTT. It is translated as CASSALGTDEKLFF.

The CDR3 protein is CASGLVQRQDYNSPLHF. The CDR3, as DNA: TGTGCTAGTGGTTTGGTTCAACGACAGGACTATAATTCACCCCTCCACTTT. V and J are TRBV12-5 and TRBJ1-6; maybe TRBD1 (6 bases). The CDR3 consists of 17 residues. Germline V gene sequence: CDR1 LGHNT, CDR2 FRNRAP. The V and J ends lost 0 bases and 3 bases respectively, with 12 bases between them.

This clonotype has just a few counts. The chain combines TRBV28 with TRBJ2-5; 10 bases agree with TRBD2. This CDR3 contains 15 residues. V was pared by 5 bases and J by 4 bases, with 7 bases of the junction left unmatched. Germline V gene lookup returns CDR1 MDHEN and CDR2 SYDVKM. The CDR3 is CASSTQRGGVETQYF. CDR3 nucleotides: TGTGCCAGCAGTACCCAGCGGGGGGGAGTAGAGACCCAGTACTTC.

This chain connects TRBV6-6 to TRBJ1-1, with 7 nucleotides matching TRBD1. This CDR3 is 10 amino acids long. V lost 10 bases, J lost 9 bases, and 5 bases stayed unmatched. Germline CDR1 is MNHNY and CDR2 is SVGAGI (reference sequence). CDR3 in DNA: TGTGCCACAGAGGGGGCTAAAGCTTTCTTT. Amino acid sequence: CATEGAKAFF.

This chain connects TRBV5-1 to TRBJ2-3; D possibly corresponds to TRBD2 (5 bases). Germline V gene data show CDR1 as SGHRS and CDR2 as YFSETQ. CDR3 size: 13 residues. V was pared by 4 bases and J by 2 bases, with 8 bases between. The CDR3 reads CASSRRDTDTQYF. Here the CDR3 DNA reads TGCGCCAGCAGCAGACGGGACACAGATACGCAGTATTTT.

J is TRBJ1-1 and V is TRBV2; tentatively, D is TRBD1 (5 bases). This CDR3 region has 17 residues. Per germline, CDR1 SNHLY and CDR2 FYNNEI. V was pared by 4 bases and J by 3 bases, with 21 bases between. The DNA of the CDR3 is TGTGCCAGCAGTGCTCCCCAGGAGGGGATGAGGTACACTGAAGCTTTCTTT. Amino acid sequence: CASSAPQEGMRYTEAFF.

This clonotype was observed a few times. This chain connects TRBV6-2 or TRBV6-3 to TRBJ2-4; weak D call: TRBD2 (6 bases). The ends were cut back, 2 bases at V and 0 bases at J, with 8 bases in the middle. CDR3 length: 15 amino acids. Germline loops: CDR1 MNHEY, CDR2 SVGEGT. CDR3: CASSYGGIAKNIQYF. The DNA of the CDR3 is TGTGCCAGCAGTTACGGGGGGATAGCCAAAAACATTCAGTACTTC.

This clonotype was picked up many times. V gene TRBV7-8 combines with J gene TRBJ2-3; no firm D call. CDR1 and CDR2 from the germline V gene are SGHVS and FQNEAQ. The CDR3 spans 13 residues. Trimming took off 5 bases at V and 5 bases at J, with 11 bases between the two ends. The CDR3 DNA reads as TGTGCCAGCAGCCCTAGTCCCCTAGATACGCAGTATTTT. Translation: CASSPSPLDTQYF.

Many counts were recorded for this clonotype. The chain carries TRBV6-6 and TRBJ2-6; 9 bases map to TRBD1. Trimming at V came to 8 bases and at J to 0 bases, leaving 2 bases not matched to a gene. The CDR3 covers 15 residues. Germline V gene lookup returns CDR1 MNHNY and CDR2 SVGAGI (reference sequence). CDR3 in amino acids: CASRDRDSGANVLTF. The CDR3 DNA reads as TGTGCCAGCCGGGACAGGGACTCTGGGGCCAACGTCCTGACTTTC.

This CDR3 is CASAVSAGEQFF. CDR3 coding DNA: TGTGCCAGCGCTGTATCGGCGGGTGAGCAGTTCTTC. The chain uses TRBV18 and TRBJ2-1; D possibly corresponds to TRBD2 (5 bases). The CDR3 totals 12 residues. Germline-derived CDR1 and CDR2 are KGHSH and LQKENI. Trimming removed 8 bases at V and 9 bases at J, with 14 bases between.

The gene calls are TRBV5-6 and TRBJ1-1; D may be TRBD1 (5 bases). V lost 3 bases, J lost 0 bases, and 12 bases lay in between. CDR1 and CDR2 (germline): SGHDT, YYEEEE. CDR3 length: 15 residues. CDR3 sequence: CASSCRGHMNTEAFF. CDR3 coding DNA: TGTGCCAGCAGCTGTAGGGGCCACATGAACACTGAAGCTTTCTTT.

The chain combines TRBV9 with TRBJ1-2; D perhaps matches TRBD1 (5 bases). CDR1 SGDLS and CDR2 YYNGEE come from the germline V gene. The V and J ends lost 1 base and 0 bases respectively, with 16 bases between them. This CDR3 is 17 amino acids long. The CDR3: CASSVHRGASSNYGYTF. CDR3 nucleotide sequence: TGTGCCAGCAGCGTACACCGCGGGGCCAGCTCTAACTATGGCTACACCTTC.

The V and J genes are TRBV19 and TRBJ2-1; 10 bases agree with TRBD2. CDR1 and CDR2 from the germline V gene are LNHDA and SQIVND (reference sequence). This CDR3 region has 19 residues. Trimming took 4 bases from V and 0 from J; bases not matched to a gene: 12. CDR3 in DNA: TGTGCCAGTAGTAAAGTCTCCCTAGCGGGGGCCCACTCCTACAATGAGCAGTTCTTC. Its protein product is CASSKVSLAGAHSYNEQFF.

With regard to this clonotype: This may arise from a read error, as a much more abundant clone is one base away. The CDR3 nucleotides read TGTGCCAGCAGCGCAGGGAGGGGCCGGTATGGCTACACCTTC. Amino acid sequence: CASSAGRGRYGYTF. V usage is TRBV7-2 and J usage is TRBJ1-2, with D perhaps matching TRBD1 (5 bases). The CDR3 runs 14 residues. CDR1 SGHTA and CDR2 FQGNSA come from the germline V gene. Trimming removed 5 bases at V and 5 bases at J, with 15 bases between.

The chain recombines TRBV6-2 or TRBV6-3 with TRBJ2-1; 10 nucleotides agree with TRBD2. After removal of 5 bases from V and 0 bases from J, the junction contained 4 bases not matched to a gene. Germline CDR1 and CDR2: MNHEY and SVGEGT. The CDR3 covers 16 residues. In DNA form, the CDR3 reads TGTGCCAGCAGTCGGTCTAGCGGGGGCTCCTACAATGAGCAGTTCTTC. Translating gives CASSRSSGGSYNEQFF.

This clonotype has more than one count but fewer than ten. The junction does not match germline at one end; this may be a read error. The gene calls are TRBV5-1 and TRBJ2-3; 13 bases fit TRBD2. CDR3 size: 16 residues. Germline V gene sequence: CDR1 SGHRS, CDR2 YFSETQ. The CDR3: CASSLALAGGPDTQYF. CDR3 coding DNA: TGTGCCAGCAGCTTAGCACTAGCGGGGGGGCCCGATACGCAGTATTTT.

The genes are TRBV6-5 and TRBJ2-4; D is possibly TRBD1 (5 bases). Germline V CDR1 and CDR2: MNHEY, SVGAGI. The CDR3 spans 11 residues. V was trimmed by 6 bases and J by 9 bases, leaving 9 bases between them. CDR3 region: CASSYQGIQYF. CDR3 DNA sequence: TGTGCCAGCAGCTATCAGGGCATTCAGTACTTC.

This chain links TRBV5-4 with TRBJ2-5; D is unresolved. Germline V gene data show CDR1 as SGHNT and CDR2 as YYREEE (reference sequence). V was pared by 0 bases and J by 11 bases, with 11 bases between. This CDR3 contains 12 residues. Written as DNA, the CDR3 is TGTGCCAGCAGCTTGGTGCAGAATGAGCAGTACTTC. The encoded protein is CASSLVQNEQYF.

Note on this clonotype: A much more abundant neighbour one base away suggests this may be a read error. CDR3 nucleotide sequence: TGTGCCTGCAGTTTAGATCCGGACAAATACACAGATACGCAGTATTTT. Its protein is CACSLDPDKYTDTQYF. The gene calls are TRBV12-3 or TRBV12-4 and TRBJ2-3, with a possible D match to TRBD1 (5 bases). The length of the CDR3 is 16 residues.

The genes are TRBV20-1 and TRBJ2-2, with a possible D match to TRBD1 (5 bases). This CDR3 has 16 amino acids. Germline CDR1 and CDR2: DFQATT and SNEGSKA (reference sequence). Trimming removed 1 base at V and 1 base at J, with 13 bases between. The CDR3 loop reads CSARAPRTGNTGELFF. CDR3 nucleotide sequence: TGCAGTGCTAGAGCCCCAAGAACAGGGAACACCGGGGAGCTGTTTTTT.

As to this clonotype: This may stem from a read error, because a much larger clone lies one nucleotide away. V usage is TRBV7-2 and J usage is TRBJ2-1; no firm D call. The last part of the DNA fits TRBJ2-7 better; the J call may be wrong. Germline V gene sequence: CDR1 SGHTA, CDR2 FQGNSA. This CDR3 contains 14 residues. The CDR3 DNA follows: TGTGCCAGCAGCTTAAGTCCCTCCTACAATGAGCAGTACTTC. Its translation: CASSLSPSYNEQYF.

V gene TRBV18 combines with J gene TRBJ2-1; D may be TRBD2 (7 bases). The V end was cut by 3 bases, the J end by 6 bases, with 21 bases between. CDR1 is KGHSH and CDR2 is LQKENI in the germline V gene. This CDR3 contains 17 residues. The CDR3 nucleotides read TGTGCCAGCTCACCTACTAGGGGGGGTCCGGGCCCCAATGAGCAGTTCTTC. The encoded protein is CASSPTRGGPGPNEQFF.

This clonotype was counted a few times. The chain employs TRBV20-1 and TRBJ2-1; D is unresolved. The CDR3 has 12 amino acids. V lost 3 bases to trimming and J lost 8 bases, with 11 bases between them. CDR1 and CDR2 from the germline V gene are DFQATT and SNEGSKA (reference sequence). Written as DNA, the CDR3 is TGCAGTGCTAGCGTCCCTTCGGATGAGCAGTTCTTC. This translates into CSASVPSDEQFF.

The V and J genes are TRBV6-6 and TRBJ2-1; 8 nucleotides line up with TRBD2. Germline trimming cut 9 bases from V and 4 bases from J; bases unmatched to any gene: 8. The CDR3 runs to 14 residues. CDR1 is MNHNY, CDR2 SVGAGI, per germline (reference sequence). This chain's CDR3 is CASEPGLGYNEQFF. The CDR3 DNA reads TGTGCCAGTGAACCGGGACTAGGTTACAATGAGCAGTTCTTC.

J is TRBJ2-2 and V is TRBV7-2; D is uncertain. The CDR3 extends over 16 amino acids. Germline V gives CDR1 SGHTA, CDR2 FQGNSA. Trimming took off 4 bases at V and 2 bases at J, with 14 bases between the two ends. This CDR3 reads CASSSPRRRNTGELFF. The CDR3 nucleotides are TGTGCCAGCAGCTCCCCTAGAAGACGAAACACCGGGGAGCTGTTTTTT.

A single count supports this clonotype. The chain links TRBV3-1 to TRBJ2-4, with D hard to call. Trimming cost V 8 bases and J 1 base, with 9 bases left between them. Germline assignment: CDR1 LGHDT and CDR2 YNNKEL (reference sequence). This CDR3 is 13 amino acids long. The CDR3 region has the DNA TGTGCCAGCTCTGGTCGGGCCAAAAACATTCAGTACTTC. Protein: CASSGRAKNIQYF. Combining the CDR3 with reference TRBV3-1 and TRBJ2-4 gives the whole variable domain DTAVSQTPKYLVTQMGNDKSIKCEQNLGHDTMYWYKQDSKKFLKIMFSYNNKELIINETVPNRFSPKSPDKAHLNLHINSLELGDSAVYFCASSGRAKNIQYFGAGTRLSVL.

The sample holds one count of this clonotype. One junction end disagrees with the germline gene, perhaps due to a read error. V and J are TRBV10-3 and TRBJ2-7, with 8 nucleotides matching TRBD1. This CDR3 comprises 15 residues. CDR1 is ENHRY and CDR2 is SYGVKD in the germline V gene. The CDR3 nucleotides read TGTACCATCAGTGAGGGACAGGATCTATCCTACGAGCAGTACTTC. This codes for CTISEGQDLSYEQYF.

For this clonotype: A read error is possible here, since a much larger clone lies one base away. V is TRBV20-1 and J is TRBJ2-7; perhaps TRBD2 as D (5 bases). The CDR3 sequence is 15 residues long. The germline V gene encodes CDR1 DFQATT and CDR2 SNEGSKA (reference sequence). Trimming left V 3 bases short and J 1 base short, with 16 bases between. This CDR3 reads CSASPTGMLSYEQYF. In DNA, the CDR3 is TGCAGTGCTAGCCCGACCGGGATGTTATCCTACGAGCAGTACTTC.

Here the CDR3 DNA reads TGTGCCAGCAGCTTACAACTAGCGGGGGCCAACCGGGAGTTCTTC. Its protein is CASSLQLAGANREFF. This chain uses TRBV7-2 with TRBJ2-1, with 11 positions matching TRBD2. The CDR3 totals 15 residues. In germline, CDR1 is SGHTA, CDR2 FQGNSA. V lost 2 bases, J lost 14 bases, and 11 bases stayed unmatched.

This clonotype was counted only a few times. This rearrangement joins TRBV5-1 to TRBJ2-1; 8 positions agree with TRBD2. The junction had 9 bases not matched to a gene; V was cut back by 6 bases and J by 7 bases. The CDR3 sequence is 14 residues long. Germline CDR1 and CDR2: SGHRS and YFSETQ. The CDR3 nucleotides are TGCGCCAGCACCCGGGGGGGTAAGATAAATGAGCAGTTCTTC. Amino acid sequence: CASTRGGKINEQFF.